The 20 T cell receptor beta chains below were found in one sample sequenced in a study of cytomegalovirus exposure and HLA in healthy donors (TCRdb year 2017). The protocol used for the library was the immunoSEQ multiplex PCR assay. The multiplex PCR relied on a mix of 60 forward primers for TCR Vbeta segments and 13 reverse primers for TCR Jbeta segments. TCRdb re-hosts the immuneACCESS table, in-frame sequences only. Its copies lack some clones; in the studies checked, an unresolved V gene accounts for under half of them, and the cause for the rest is not known. The sample records about 76,000 clones, around four fifths of which are singletons. The leading ten clones occupy roughly 2.5% of the sample. The sequenced sample consisted of PBMCs. Receptors were obtained from a male donor in good health and CMV-seropositive.

This clone was detected only a few times. The V gene is TRBV5-4, the J gene TRBJ1-1; D perhaps matches TRBD1 (6 bases). V was cut by 1 base and J by 7 bases, with 14 bases left in between. Per germline, CDR1 SGHNT and CDR2 YYREEE (reference sequence). The CDR3 extends over 14 amino acids. Here the CDR3 DNA reads TGTGCCAGCAGCTTGATTAACAGGGTGAATGAAGCTTTCTTT. Translated: CASSLINRVNEAFF.

J is TRBJ1-5 and V is TRBV6-5; D is unresolved. Between the trimmed V and J ends, which lost 0 bases and 4 bases, there was a span of 10 bases. Germline lookup yields CDR1 MNHEY and CDR2 SVGAGI. The CDR3 length is 15 residues. CDR3 loop: CASSYSGGQNQPQHF. CDR3 DNA sequence: TGTGCCAGCAGTTACTCGGGAGGGCAAAATCAGCCCCAGCATTTT.

This chain uses TRBV11-2 with TRBJ2-5, with D possibly matching TRBD1 (5 bases). The germline CDR1 and CDR2 sequences are SGHAT and FQNNGV. The V gene lost 4 bases and the J gene lost 1 base, with 13 bases spanning the gap. The CDR3 is made up of 15 amino acids. The CDR3 nucleotides read TGTGCCAGCAGCTGGAGCCGGACACTCCAAGAGACCCAGTACTTC. Translated: CASSWSRTLQETQYF. The whole variable domain, filled in from reference TRBV11-2 and TRBJ2-5, reads EAGVAQSPRYKIIEKRQSVAFWCNPISGHATLYWYQQILGQGPKLLIQFQNNGVVDDSQLPKDRFSAERLKGVDSTLKIQPAKLEDSAVYLCASSWSRTLQETQYFGPGTRLLVL.

The rearrangement uses TRBV7-6 and TRBJ2-1, with TRBD2 matching over 12 bases. V lost 5 bases and J lost 8; bases outside the gene matches: 7. CDR3 size: 15 residues. The germline CDR1 and CDR2 sequences are SGHVS and FNYEAQ. The CDR3 sequence is CASSLTSGRFHEQFF. CDR3 DNA: TGTGCCAGCAGCCTTACTAGCGGGAGGTTCCATGAGCAGTTCTTC.

This clone came up a few times. The CDR3 sequence is CASSLQGPANYGYTF. CDR3 coding DNA: TGTGCCAGCAGCTTACAGGGGCCAGCTAACTATGGCTACACCTTC. The chain links TRBV7-9 to TRBJ1-2, with TRBD1 as a possible D gene (6 bases). The V gene lost 2 bases and the J gene lost 0 bases, with 10 bases spanning the gap. This CDR3 comprises 15 residues. Germline lookup yields CDR1 SEHNR and CDR2 FQNEAQ (reference sequence).

This clone was seen a single time. The V call is TRBV28, the J call TRBJ2-1; D not resolved. Deletions cut 10 bases from V and 4 bases from J, with 5 bases between. CDR1 and CDR2 (germline): MDHEN, SYDVKM. The length of the CDR3 is 10 residues. CDR3 in DNA: TGTGCCACTGTTTACAATGAGCAGTTCTTC. This codes for CATVYNEQFF.

This chain links TRBV30 with TRBJ2-5; 15 bases are shared with TRBD2. The CDR3 spans 17 residues. Germline CDR1 GTSNPN, CDR2 SVGIG (reference sequence). V lost 1 base to trimming and J lost 4 bases; unmatched junction nucleotides: 7. The CDR3 bases are TGTGCCTGGAGTGGTGGACTAGCGGGAGGGAAGGGAGAGACCCAGTACTTC. Amino acids: CAWSGGLAGGKGETQYF.

The chain combines TRBV5-1 with TRBJ2-7; 10 bases fit TRBD2. This CDR3 has 15 amino acids. Germline lookup yields CDR1 SGHRS and CDR2 YFSETQ. Unmatched junction bases numbered 4, after V lost 0 bases and J lost 4 bases. The CDR3 region is CASSLGTSGDYEQYF. The CDR3 nucleotides are TGCGCCAGCAGCTTGGGGACTAGCGGAGATTACGAGCAGTACTTC.

This chain connects TRBV27 to TRBJ2-2; 13 positions match TRBD2. CDR1 MNHEY and CDR2 SMNVEV come from the germline V gene (reference sequence). This CDR3 has 16 amino acids. Trimming took 5 bases from V and 5 from J; bases not matched to a gene: 5. The DNA of the CDR3 is TGTGCCAGCAGTATTCCGGGACTAGCGGGGACCGGGGAGCTGTTTTTT. Translated: CASSIPGLAGTGELFF.

The V call is TRBV5-5, the J call TRBJ2-5; 9 bases line up with TRBD2. CDR3 length equals 14 residues. Trimming took 3 bases from V and 4 from J; bases not matched to a gene: 4. The germline V gene has CDR1 SGHKS and CDR2 YYEKEE (reference sequence). Here the CDR3 reads CASSSTTSGETQYF. CDR3 nucleotides: TGTGCCAGCAGCTCTACGACTAGCGGAGAGACCCAGTACTTC. Based on the CDR3 plus reference TRBV5-5 and TRBJ2-5, the full variable domain is DAGVTQSPTHLIKTRGQQVTLRCSPISGHKSVSWYQQVLGQGPQFIFQYYEKEERGRGNFPDRFSARQFPNYSSELNVNALLLGDSALYLCASSSTTSGETQYFGPGTRLLVL.

The rearrangement links TRBV6-6 to TRBJ1-5; D is uncertain. Trimming removed 1 base from V and 0 bases from J, with 4 bases in between. This CDR3 has 14 residues. Germline lookup yields CDR1 MNHNY and CDR2 SVGAGI (reference sequence). The DNA of the CDR3 is TGTGCCAGCAGTTACTTCCGTAGCAATCAGCCCCAGCATTTT. This codes for CASSYFRSNQPQHF.

Only a few counts were recorded for this clone. The chain carries TRBV11-1 and TRBJ2-1; unclear D gene. Germline V gives CDR1 SGHAT, CDR2 FQDESV (reference sequence). The CDR3 extends over 13 amino acids. Trimming removed 5 bases from V and 9 bases from J, with 14 bases in between. The CDR3 DNA follows: TGTGCCAGCAGCATTTCCCAGGTCGGTGAGCAGTTCTTC. It specifies CASSISQVGEQFF.

J is TRBJ2-7 and V is TRBV7-9, with 14 bases fitting TRBD2. V was pared by 5 bases and J by 3 bases, with 9 bases of the junction left unmatched. This CDR3 has 17 residues. Looked up from germline, CDR1 is SEHNR and CDR2 is FQNEAQ (reference sequence). The CDR3 coding sequence is TGTGCCAGCAGCCACGGGGGACTAGCGGGAGAGTACTACGAGCAGTACTTC. It translates to CASSHGGLAGEYYEQYF.

The chain carries TRBV6-5 and TRBJ2-7; the match to TRBD1 covers 8 bases. With 6 bases clipped from V and 5 bases from J, the junction kept 3 bases outside the gene matches. The CDR3 extends over 12 amino acids. CDR1 MNHEY and CDR2 SVGAGI come from the germline V gene. As DNA, the CDR3 is TGTGCCAGCAGCTTGACAGGGGACGAGCAGTACTTC. This encodes CASSLTGDEQYF.

This clone has just one count. The V call is TRBV5-6, the J call TRBJ2-4; TRBD1 agrees at 7 bases. V lost 1 base to trimming and J lost 2 bases; unmatched junction nucleotides: 6. The CDR3 contains 16 residues. Germline values: CDR1 SGHDT, CDR2 YYEEEE. The CDR3 sequence is CASSLPRGRTKNIQYF. The CDR3 coding sequence is TGTGCCAGCAGCTTGCCTAGGGGGCGAACCAAAAACATTCAGTACTTC.

The chain recombines TRBV4-1 with TRBJ2-1; D ambiguous. Germline-derived CDR1 and CDR2 are MGHRA and YSYEKL. V was clipped by 0 bases and J by 6 bases, with 15 bases between them. This CDR3 contains 16 residues. The CDR3 DNA is TGCGCCAGCAGCCAAGATCCCCTAGACTCTGGCAATGAGCAGTTCTTC. Residues: CASSQDPLDSGNEQFF.

The rearrangement uses TRBV7-2 and TRBJ1-2; D gene uncertain. The CDR3 sequence is 14 residues long. V gave up 3 bases and J gave up 1 base, with 9 bases separating them. CDR1 SGHTA and CDR2 FQGNSA come from the germline V gene. The CDR3 nucleotides are TGTGCCAGCAGCTTCGCGTCGGTTAACTATGGCTACACCTTC. Amino acid sequence: CASSFASVNYGYTF.

This chain uses TRBV5-1 with TRBJ2-2, with D uncertain. The CDR3 has 15 residues. Trimming removed 1 base at V and 4 bases at J, with 11 bases between. From germline, CDR1 is SGHRS and CDR2 YFSETQ. CDR3 in DNA: TGCGCCAGCAGCTTGATTCAGACGGGCACCGGGGAGCTGTTTTTT. Translated, it gives CASSLIQTGTGELFF.

The chain couples TRBV27 to TRBJ1-5; tentative D call: TRBD1 (6 bases). CDR1 and CDR2 (germline): MNHEY, SMNVEV (reference sequence). The CDR3 extends over 12 amino acids. The V and J ends lost 6 bases and 6 bases respectively, with 9 bases between them. The CDR3 sequence: CASRQGGQPQHF. Written as DNA, the CDR3 is TGTGCCAGCAGACAGGGTGGTCAGCCCCAGCATTTT.

This clone was detected only once. The CDR3 protein is CASSFLAGAGRDEQFF. The CDR3 bases are TGTGCCAGCAGCTTCTTAGCGGGAGCGGGAAGGGATGAGCAGTTCTTC. V usage is TRBV7-8 and J usage is TRBJ2-1, with 9 positions matching TRBD2. Germline CDR1 SGHVS, CDR2 FQNEAQ. The V gene end was trimmed by 3 bases and the J gene end by 8 bases; junction bases not matched to a gene: 11. The CDR3 runs to 16 residues.